Sequencing of this T cell receptor beta chain was carried out in a study of T cell changes during pregnancy in multiple sclerosis (dated 2019 in TCRdb). Describing the broader study: The study looked at changes in the T cell repertoire across pregnancy in women with multiple sclerosis.

From the germline V gene (reference sequence), CDR1 is MNHEY and CDR2 is SMNVEV. The cysteine opens and the phenylalanine closes a CDR3 of 14 amino acids. The DNA shown is the 42-base CDR3, in frame from base 1. V was cut back by 2 bases and J by 0 bases, leaving a gap of 8 bases between them. A remark on this clone: Its antigen remains undetermined. Per-base qualities were not stored, and no clone one base away is much larger.

Receptor libraries were prepared by the immunoSEQ multiplex PCR assay. In TCRdb, the immuneACCESS table is reduced to in-frame sequences with V and J assigned. These tables do not hold every clone; where another copy was compared, an unresolved V gene accounts for under half, and the others remain unexplained. Present in this sample are roughly 48,000 clones, 95% of which were seen just once. 5.5% to 7.5% of the sample rests with the top ten. The rearranged chain carries TRBV27 and TRBJ2-7, with no confidently assigned D gene. The receptor's source is a female donor with multiple sclerosis, enrolled in a pregnancy study. Sequencing used CD8+ T cells from peripheral blood mononuclear cells, obtained in the first trimester of pregnancy. The sequenced DNA is TGTGCCAGCAGTTTAGCTACTTCCTCCTACGAGCAGTACTTC. It specifies CASSLATSSYEQYF.